The source of this T cell receptor beta chain is a study of OX40 agonist ivuxolimab in advanced cancers. Findings of the study overall: CD4+ and CD8+ blood T cells expanded clonally by week 6 at 0.1 to 3.0 mg/kg.

Only in-frame clones appear in the TCRdb table, and some are missing; sequencing was by immunoSEQ multiplex PCR. This repertoire shows 40,000 or so clones, approximately 90% found once; its top ten account for more than 9%. The CDR3 loop spans 14 amino acids. Germline loops: CDR1 MNHEY, CDR2 SMNVEV (reference sequence). V lost 6 bases, J lost 6 bases, and 18 bases lay in between. In the case of this clone: Antigen specificity is unknown.

The V and J genes are TRBV27 and TRBJ2-7, with D maybe TRBD2 (5 bases). This receptor was taken from an adult with an advanced solid tumor such as melanoma, head and neck, liver or kidney cancer. The material was CD4+ or CD8+ T cells sorted from blood, obtained in a trial of the OX40 agonist ivuxolimab. Here the CDR3 reads CASSPLVAGGEQYF. In DNA, the CDR3 is TGTGCCAGCAGCCCCCTAGTGGCGGGCGGCGAGCAGTACTTC.